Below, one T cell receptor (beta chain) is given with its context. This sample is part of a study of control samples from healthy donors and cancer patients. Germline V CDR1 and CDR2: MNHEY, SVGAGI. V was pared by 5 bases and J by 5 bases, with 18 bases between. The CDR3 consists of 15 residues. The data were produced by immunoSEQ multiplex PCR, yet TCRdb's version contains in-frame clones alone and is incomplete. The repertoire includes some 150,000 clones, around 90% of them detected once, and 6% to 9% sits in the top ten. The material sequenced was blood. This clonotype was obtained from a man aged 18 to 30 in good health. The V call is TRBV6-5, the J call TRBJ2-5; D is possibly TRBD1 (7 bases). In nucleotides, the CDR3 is TGTGCCAGCAGTCCCCTCAGGGGGGTGGGCGAGACCCAGTACTTC. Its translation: CASSPLRGVGETQYF.